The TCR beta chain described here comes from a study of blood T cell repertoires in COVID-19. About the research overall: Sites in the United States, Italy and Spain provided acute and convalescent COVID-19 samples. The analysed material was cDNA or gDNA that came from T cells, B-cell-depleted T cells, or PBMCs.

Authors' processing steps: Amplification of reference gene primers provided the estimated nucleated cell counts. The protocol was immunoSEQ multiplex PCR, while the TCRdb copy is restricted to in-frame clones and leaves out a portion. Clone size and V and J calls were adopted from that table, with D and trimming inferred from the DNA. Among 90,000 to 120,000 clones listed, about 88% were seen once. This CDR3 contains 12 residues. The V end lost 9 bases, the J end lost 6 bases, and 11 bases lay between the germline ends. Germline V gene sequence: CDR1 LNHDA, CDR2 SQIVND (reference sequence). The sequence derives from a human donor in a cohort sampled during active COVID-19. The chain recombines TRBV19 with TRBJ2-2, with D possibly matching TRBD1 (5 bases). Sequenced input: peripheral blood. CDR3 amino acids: CASGSQAGELFF. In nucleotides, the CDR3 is TGTGCCAGCGGCTCACAGGCCGGGGAGCTGTTTTTT.